The 12 T cell receptor beta chains given below trace back to one sample, sequenced in a study of cytomegalovirus exposure and HLA in healthy donors. PCR used 60 Vbeta primers and 13 Jbeta primers. The method was immunoSEQ multiplex PCR; TCRdb's version includes in-frame clones alone and lacks a portion of them. The sample lists approximately 140,000 clones, around 78% seen once, with over 2.5% in the top ten. Sequenced input: PBMCs. The receptor source for this set is a man in his forties or fifties in good health and CMV-seropositive.

The rearrangement joins TRBV7-2 to TRBJ2-7; D might be TRBD1 (6 bases). Germline V CDR1 and CDR2: SGHTA, FQGNSA. V gave up 5 bases and J gave up 3 bases, with 17 bases separating them. The CDR3 contains 15 residues. The CDR3 region has the DNA TGTGCCAGCAGCCTCCCTCAGGGGAACTACTACGAGCAGTACTTC. Its protein product is CASSLPQGNYYEQYF.

This clone was seen only a few times. The rearrangement uses TRBV10-1 and TRBJ2-1, with 12 positions matching TRBD2. With 8 bases clipped from V and 7 bases from J, the junction kept 9 bases outside the gene matches. Germline loops: CDR1 WNHNN, CDR2 SYGVQD (reference sequence). This CDR3 has 15 amino acids. The CDR3 DNA is TGCGCCAGCGGGACTAGCGGGCGTACGGGGAATGAGCAGTTCTTC. Its translation: CASGTSGRTGNEQFF.

The rearrangement uses TRBV18 and TRBJ1-4; D is ambiguous. This CDR3 contains 14 residues. Germline V gene sequence: CDR1 KGHSH, CDR2 LQKENI. The ends were cut back, 3 bases at V and 4 bases at J, with 9 bases in the middle. The CDR3 DNA reads TGTGCCAGCTCACCTGATCTGAGTAATGAAAAACTGTTTTTT. This sequence encodes CASSPDLSNEKLFF.

The chain employs TRBV9 and TRBJ2-5, with 9 bases lining up with TRBD1. Looked up from germline, CDR1 is SGDLS and CDR2 is YYNGEE. This CDR3 has 16 residues. With V trimmed by 4 bases and J by 1 base, 8 bases remained unmatched. CDR3 nucleotide sequence: TGTGCCAGCAGCTCCTTCGGGACAGGGCCCCAAGAGACCCAGTACTTC. Translated, it gives CASSSFGTGPQETQYF.

The chain uses TRBV11-2 and TRBJ2-1; 13 bases fit TRBD2. In germline, CDR1 is SGHAT, CDR2 FQNNGV. The CDR3 has 15 residues. V lost 0 bases to trimming and J lost 9 bases; unmatched junction nucleotides: 2. CDR3 nucleotide sequence: TGTGCCAGCAGCTTAGAACTAGCGGGAGGGGCTGAGCAGTTCTTC. It encodes CASSLELAGGAEQFF.

V usage is TRBV18 and J usage is TRBJ2-5; 8 bases are shared with TRBD1. The last part of the DNA fits TRBJ2-7 better; the J call may be wrong. The CDR3 is made up of 15 amino acids. Germline loops: CDR1 KGHSH, CDR2 LQKENI. The CDR3 protein is CASSPRQGASYEQYF. The CDR3 DNA sequence: TGTGCCAGCTCACCACGGCAGGGGGCCTCCTACGAGCAGTACTTC.

The genes are TRBV18 and TRBJ1-1, with a weak D call TRBD1 (6 bases). In germline, CDR1 is KGHSH, CDR2 LQKENI. V lost 6 bases, J lost 1 base, and 12 bases lay in between. This CDR3 contains 14 residues. The CDR3 sequence is CASSPTTGNTEAFF. The CDR3 nucleotides read TGTGCCAGCTCGCCGACGACAGGGAACACTGAAGCTTTCTTT.

The rearrangement uses TRBV10-1 and TRBJ2-7, with TRBD1 matching over 9 bases. The CDR3 consists of 12 residues. Trimming cost V 10 bases and J 3 bases; bases outside gene matches: 4. CDR1 WNHNN and CDR2 SYGVQD come from the germline V gene (reference sequence). CDR3 protein: CANRDRDYEQYF. The CDR3 bases are TGCGCCAACCGGGACAGGGACTACGAGCAGTACTTC.

Turning to this clone: At one boundary the junction diverges from the germline segment, which might be a read error. The same CDR3 arises from other DNA sequences in this sample as well. The chain uses TRBV18 and TRBJ1-1; 9 positions agree with TRBD1. CDR1 is KGHSH, CDR2 LQKENI, per germline. The CDR3 is made up of 14 amino acids. The CDR3 DNA reads as TGTGCCAGCTCGCCACAGGGGGCGGACACTGAAGCTTTCTTT. This codes for CASSPQGADTEAFF.

The gene calls are TRBV28 and TRBJ1-5, with TRBD1 identical over 9 bases. Germline V gives CDR1 MDHEN, CDR2 SYDVKM. Trimming removed 4 bases from V and 4 bases from J; junction bases left unmatched: 23. CDR3 length: 21 amino acids. The CDR3 loop reads CASSSRSPGQGFRFQNQPQHF. The CDR3 DNA follows: TGTGCCAGCAGTTCCCGATCTCCGGGACAGGGCTTTAGGTTCCAAAATCAGCCCCAGCATTTT.

The chain uses TRBV6-6 and TRBJ1-1, with D possibly being TRBD1 (5 bases). The V gene's germline CDR1 is MNHNY and CDR2 SVGAGI (reference sequence). CDR3 length: 13 amino acids. The germline V and J ends were trimmed by 5 bases and 5 bases, with 12 bases remaining between them. The CDR3 reads CASSRTLGTEAFF. CDR3 coding DNA: TGTGCCAGCAGTCGGACATTAGGGACTGAAGCTTTCTTT.

The rearrangement joins TRBV4-1 to TRBJ1-3; D is undetermined. The CDR3 contains 14 residues. Germline V lookup: CDR1 MGHRA, CDR2 YSYEKL. V lost 0 bases, J lost 4 bases, and 7 bases lay in between. This chain's CDR3 is CASSQEYRGNTIYF. CDR3 nucleotide sequence: TGCGCCAGCAGCCAAGAGTATCGGGGAAACACCATATATTTT.